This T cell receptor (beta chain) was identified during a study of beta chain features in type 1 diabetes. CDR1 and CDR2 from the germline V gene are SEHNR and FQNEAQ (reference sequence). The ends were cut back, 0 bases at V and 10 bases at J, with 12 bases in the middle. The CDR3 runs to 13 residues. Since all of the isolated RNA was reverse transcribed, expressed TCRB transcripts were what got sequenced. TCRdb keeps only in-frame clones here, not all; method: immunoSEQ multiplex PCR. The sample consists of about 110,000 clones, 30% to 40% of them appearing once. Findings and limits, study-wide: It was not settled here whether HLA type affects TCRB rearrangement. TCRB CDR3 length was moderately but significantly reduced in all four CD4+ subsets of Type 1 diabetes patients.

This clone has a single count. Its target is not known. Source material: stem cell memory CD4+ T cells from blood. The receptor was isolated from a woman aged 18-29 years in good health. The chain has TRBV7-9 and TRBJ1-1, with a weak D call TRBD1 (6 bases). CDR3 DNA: TGTGCCAGCAGCTTAGCTCGGGGAGGGGGAGCTTTCTTT. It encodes CASSLARGGGAFF.